Detailed here is one T cell receptor beta chain. Its antigen is unidentified. Germline-derived CDR1 and CDR2 are SQVTM and ANQGSEA. Trimming took 8 bases from V and 1 from J; bases not matched to a gene: 4. This CDR3 has 13 residues. This record comes from a study of molecular identifiers for immune sequencing clone quantification. Study-wide points: In naive cells, clones above 20 RNA copies held under 1% of molecules, whereas in effector cells they held over 99%. Barcode-sharing identical TCR molecules could underestimate highly expanded clone sizes. Jurkat TCR RNA spiked in from one cell (amid some 1 million naive cells) was reportedly detectable.

TCR libraries were built in bulk with a published protocol and specific TCR primers. TCRdb re-analysed the PCR reads in MiXCR, keeping a single row per CDR3 protein. This table has about half a million distinct CDR3 sequences, about a fifth appearing once. The sequence derives from a human donor in good health. Some libraries in this study had Jurkat cell RNA spiked in. The rearrangement links TRBV29-1 to TRBJ2-2; 7 bases align to TRBD2. Sequencing used naive CD8+ T cells from blood, with Jurkat cell RNA spiked in. Subset in this sample: FACS-sorted CD8+CD4-CCR7+CD45RA+ naive T cells. The DNA of the CDR3 is TGCAGCCTTCGGGGGGAGAACACCGGGGAGCTGTTTTTT. Its protein is CSLRGENTGELFF.